The source of this TCR beta chain is a study of blood T cell repertoires in COVID-19 (TCRdb year 2020). The study in broad terms: The collaborator samples originated in the United States, Italy and Spain and spanned the acute and convalescent phases of COVID-19. The material from the prospective study consisted of cDNA or gDNA derived from T cells, B-cell-depleted T cells, or PBMCs. Deeply sampled blood TCRbeta repertoires from subjects exposed to, actively infected with, or recovered from COVID-19 were included in the dataset. The repertoires were made available in a free public database intended to serve as a resource for research on the immune response to SARS-CoV-2. The samples were drawn from the first 160 participants of the ongoing ImmuneRACE study and from 1,254 subjects provided by 6 global collaborators. A de-identified subject ID, COVID-19 status, age in years and sex were almost always included in the sample metadata. Where available, HLA class I and class II types were taken from metadata supplied by the sample provider and were not determined by assay-based typing.

In the germline V gene, CDR1 corresponds to SGHTA and CDR2 to FQGTGA. Germline trimming: 5 bases from V, 6 bases from J; junction bases outside gene matches: 11. The CDR3 covers 15 residues, taking in both the cysteine and the phenylalanine. The kept DNA is CDR3 alone, 45 bases in frame from the first base. As for this clone: Its antigen is currently not known. No base qualities exist here, and no much larger clone lies one base off it.

The immunoSEQ Assay, a bias-controlled multiplex PCR, was used to amplify TCRbeta CDR3 regions from genomic DNA. From the authors' description of their analysis: The number of nucleated cells in each sample was estimated by amplification of reference gene primers within the assay. To quantify the absolute abundance of each unique TCRbeta CDR3 rearrangement, sequence reads were collapsed and filtered. For each sample, productive Simpson clonality was calculated as the square root of Simpson's diversity index across productive rearrangements. This immuneACCESS table, as held by TCRdb, lists in-frame sequences with V and J called but not all clones. Of the missing ones, under half trace to an unresolved V gene in checked studies; the others have no known cause. V and J calls and clone size are copied from that table; D and trimming were computed from the DNA. The sample has 200,000 to 300,000 clones on record, around 89% of them singletons. Under 5% of the sample belongs to the ten largest clones.

Study-wide conclusions, independent of this receptor: Clinical and demographic metadata were provided uncurated, with the amount varying by source and participant.

Participants in the prospective study were enrolled through a virtual design, were aged about 18 to 100 years, and lived in about two dozen United States geographic areas. Cohort assignment in the prospective study relied on participant-reported clinical history from a screening survey and a study questionnaire. ImmuneRACE Cohort 3 recovered participants were defined by two consecutive negative NP/OP PCR tests, healthcare professional clearance, or symptom resolution. Each participant in the prospective study had whole blood, serum and a nasopharyngeal or oropharyngeal swab collected by mobile phlebotomists. Over an approximately 2-month period, participants in the prospective study had the option of providing additional blood draws and questionnaires. Blood samples from the prospective study were shipped frozen or at room temperature prior to DNA extraction.

Sequencing was done on a sample of PBMCs or T cells enriched from blood (not recorded which). The rearranged segments are TRBV7-3 and TRBJ2-3, with 7 bases matching TRBD2. The origin of this receptor is a woman aged 25 to 45 who had recovered from COVID-19. Here is the DNA: TGTGCCAGCAGCGCCGGGACTACACTTAGGGATACGCAGTATTTT. This translates into CASSAGTTLRDTQYF.